The text below deals with one TCR beta chain. The V end was cut by 5 bases, the J end by 5 bases, with 15 bases between. CDR1 SEHNR and CDR2 FQNEAQ come from the germline V gene (reference sequence). The CDR3 contains 15 residues. These data come from a study of blood T cell repertoires in COVID-19. Study details: Samples taken during acute and convalescent COVID-19 were collected in the United States, Italy and Spain. PBMCs, B-cell-depleted T cells, or T cells provided the cDNA or gDNA that made up the material.

Methods used by the authors: Estimation of nucleated cell counts relied on the amplification of reference gene primers. Assay used: immunoSEQ multiplex PCR; TCRdb lists only in-frame clones, some missing. V, J and clone size were drawn from that table, and D and trimming were deduced from the DNA. The table shows fewer than 350,000 clones, with 81% occurring only once. The receptor comes from a woman aged 60-75 years with active or convalescent COVID-19. The chain uses TRBV7-9 and TRBJ1-4, with D hard to call. Sequenced sample: peripheral blood. CDR3 protein: CASSPAVPSNEKLFF. The CDR3 DNA sequence: TGTGCCAGCAGCCCCGCGGTACCGTCCAATGAAAAACTGTTTTTT.